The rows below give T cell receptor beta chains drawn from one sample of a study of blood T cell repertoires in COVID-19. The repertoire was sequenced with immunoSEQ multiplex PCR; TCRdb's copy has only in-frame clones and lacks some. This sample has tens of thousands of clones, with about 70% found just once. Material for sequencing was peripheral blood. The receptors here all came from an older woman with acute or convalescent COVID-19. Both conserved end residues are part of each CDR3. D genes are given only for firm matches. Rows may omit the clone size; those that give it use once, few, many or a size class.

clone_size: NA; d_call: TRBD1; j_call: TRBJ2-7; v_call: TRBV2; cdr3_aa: CASGQEAEQYF; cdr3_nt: TGTGCCAGCGGACAGGAGGCCGAGCAGTACTTC
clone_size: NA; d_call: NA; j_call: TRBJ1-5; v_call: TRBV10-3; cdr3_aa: CAISESQTGSNQPQHF; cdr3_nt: TGTGCCATCAGTGAGTCGCAGACAGGTAGCAATCAGCCCCAGCATTTT
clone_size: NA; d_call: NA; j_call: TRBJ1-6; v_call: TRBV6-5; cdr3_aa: CASSSRQPYNSPLHF; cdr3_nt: TGTGCCAGCAGTAGCCGACAGCCCTATAATTCACCCCTCCACTTT
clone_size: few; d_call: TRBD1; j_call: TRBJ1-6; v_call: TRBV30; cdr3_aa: CAWEGQTDRSPLHF; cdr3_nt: TGTGCCTGGGAGGGACAGACTGATAGATCACCCCTCCACTTT
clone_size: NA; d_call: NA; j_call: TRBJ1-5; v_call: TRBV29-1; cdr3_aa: CSVVWQGVSNQPQHF; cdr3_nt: TGCAGCGTTGTCTGGCAGGGCGTGAGCAATCAGCCCCAGCATTTT
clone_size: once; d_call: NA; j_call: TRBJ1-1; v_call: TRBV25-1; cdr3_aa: CASRGATNTEAFF; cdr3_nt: TGTGCCAGCAGGGGGGCTACCAACACTGAAGCTTTCTTT
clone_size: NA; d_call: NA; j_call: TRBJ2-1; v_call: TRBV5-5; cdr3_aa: CASSLGGNEQFF; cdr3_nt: TGTGCCAGCAGCCTTGGGGGGAATGAGCAGTTCTTC
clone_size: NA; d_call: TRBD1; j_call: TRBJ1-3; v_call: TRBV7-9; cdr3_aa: CASSGDRGGPSGNTIYF; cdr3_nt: TGTGCCAGCAGCGGTGACAGGGGAGGGCCCTCTGGAAACACCATATATTTT
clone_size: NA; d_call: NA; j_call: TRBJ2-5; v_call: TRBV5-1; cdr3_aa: CASSLGQKETQYF; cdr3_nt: TGCGCCAGCAGCTTGGGACAGAAAGAGACCCAGTACTTC
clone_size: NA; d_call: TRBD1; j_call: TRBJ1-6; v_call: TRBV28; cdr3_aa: CASSPGTARGTSYNSPLHF; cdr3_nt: TGTGCCAGCAGTCCGGGGACAGCCCGTGGAACCTCCTATAATTCACCCCTCCACTTT
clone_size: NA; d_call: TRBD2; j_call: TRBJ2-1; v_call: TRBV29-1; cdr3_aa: CSAGGGGLAGSDNEQFF; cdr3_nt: TGCAGCGCCGGGGGTGGCGGGCTAGCGGGGTCCGACAATGAGCAGTTCTTC
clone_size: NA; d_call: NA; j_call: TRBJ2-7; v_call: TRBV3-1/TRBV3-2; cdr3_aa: CASSHGSYEQYF; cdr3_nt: TGTGCCAGCAGCCACGGGTCCTACGAGCAGTACTTC
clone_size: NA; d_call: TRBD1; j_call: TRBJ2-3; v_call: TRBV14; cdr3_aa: CASSPNQDRGKYF; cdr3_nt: TGTGCCAGCAGCCCTAATCAGGACAGGGGCAAGTATTTT
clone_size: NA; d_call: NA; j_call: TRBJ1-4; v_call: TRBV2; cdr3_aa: CASRTFGGGDEKLFF; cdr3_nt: TGTGCCAGCAGGACCTTTGGAGGGGGGGATGAAAAACTGTTTTTT
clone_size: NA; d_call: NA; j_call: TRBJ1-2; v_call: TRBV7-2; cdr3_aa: CASSLADSKGYTF; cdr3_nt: TGTGCCAGCAGCTTAGCGGACAGTAAAGGCTACACCTTC
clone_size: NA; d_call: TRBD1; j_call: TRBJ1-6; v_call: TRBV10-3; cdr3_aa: CAISPGTGGGNSPLHF; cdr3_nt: TGTGCCATCAGTCCCGGGACAGGGGGTGGCAATTCACCCCTCCACTTT
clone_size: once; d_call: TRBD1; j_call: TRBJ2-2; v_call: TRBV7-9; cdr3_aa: CASSPRQGANTGELFF; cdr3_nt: TGTGCCAGCAGCCCCCGACAGGGGGCGAACACCGGGGAGCTGTTTTTT
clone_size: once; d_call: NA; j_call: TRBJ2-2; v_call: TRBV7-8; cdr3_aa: CASSLRGYGSGELFF; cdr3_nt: TGTGCCAGCAGCTTAAGGGGGTATGGGTCCGGGGAGCTGTTTTTT
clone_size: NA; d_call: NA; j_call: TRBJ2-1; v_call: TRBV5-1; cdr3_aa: CASSLGLHNEQFF; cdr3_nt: TGCGCCAGCAGCTTGGGACTGCACAATGAGCAGTTCTTC
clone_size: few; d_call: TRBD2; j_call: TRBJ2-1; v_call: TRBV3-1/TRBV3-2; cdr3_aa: CASSPTSGGYNEQFF; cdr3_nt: TGTGCCAGCAGCCCAACTAGCGGGGGTTACAATGAGCAGTTCTTC
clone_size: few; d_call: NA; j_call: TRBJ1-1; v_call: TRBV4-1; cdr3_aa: CASSQDRVRGGGSTEAFF; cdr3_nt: TGCGCCAGCAGCCAAGATCGCGTCAGGGGAGGGGGAAGCACTGAAGCTTTCTTT
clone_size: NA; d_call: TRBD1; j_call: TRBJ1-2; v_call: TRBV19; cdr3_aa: CASSRGSAQNYGYTF; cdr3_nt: TGTGCCAGTAGCAGGGGGTCCGCGCAGAACTATGGCTACACCTTC
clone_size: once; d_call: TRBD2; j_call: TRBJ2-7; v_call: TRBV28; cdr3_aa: CASSLLAGKSYEQYF; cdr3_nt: TGTGCCAGCAGTTTACTAGCGGGCAAGTCCTACGAGCAGTACTTC
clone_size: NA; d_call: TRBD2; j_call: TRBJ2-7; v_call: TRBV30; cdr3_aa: CAWSQLAGSTYEQYF; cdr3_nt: TGTGCCTGGAGTCAACTAGCGGGGTCAACCTACGAGCAGTACTTC
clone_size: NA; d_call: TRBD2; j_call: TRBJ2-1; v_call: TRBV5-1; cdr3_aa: CASSLVSREVHEQFF; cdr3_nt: TGCGCCAGCAGCTTGGTATCCCGGGAGGTCCATGAGCAGTTCTTC
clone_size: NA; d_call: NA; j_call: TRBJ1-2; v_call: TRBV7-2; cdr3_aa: CASSPSPLRYGYTF; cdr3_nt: TGTGCCAGCAGCCCCTCTCCCCTCAGGTATGGCTACACCTTC
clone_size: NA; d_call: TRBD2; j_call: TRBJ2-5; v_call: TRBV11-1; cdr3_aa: CASSSRAGGETQYF; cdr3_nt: TGTGCCAGCAGCTCTAGAGCGGGGGGGGAGACCCAGTACTTC
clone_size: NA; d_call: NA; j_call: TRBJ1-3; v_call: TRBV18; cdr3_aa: CASSPNRATDTIYF; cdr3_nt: TGTGCCAGCTCACCAAACAGGGCAACGGACACCATATATTTT
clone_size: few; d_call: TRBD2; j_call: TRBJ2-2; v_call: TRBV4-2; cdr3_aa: CASSQDGIAGGNTGELFF; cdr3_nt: TGTGCCAGCAGCCAAGATGGGATAGCGGGGGGAAACACCGGGGAGCTGTTTTTT
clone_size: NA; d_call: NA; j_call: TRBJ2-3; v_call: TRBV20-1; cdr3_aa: CSARTRDTQYF; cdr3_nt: TGCAGTGCCCGGACTCGGGATACGCAGTATTTT
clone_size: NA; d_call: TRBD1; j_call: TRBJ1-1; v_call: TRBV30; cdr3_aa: CAWRGQGGPTEAFF; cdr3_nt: TGTGCCTGGAGGGGACAGGGGGGCCCCACTGAAGCTTTCTTT
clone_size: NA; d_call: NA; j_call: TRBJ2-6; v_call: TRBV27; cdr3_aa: CASSLGGGGTGANVLTF; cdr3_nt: TGTGCCAGCAGTCTTGGGGGAGGAGGTACCGGGGCCAACGTCCTGACTTTC
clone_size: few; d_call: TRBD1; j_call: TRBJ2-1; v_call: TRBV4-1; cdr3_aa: CASSQTQGVTYNEQFF; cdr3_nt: TGCGCCAGCAGCCAGACTCAGGGGGTCACCTACAATGAGCAGTTCTTC
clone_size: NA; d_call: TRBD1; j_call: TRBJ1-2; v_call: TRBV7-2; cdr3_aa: CASSQTRGQGSTGYTF; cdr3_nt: TGTGCCAGCAGCCAAACACGTGGACAGGGGTCAACAGGCTACACCTTC
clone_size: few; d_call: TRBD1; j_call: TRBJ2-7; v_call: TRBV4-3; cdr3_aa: CASAPGQGAREQYF; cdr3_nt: TGCGCCAGCGCTCCGGGACAGGGGGCGCGGGAGCAGTACTTC
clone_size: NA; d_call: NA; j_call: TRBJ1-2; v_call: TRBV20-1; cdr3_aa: CSASTGVTSNYGYTF; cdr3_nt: TGCAGTGCTAGTACAGGAGTAACTTCTAACTATGGCTACACCTTC
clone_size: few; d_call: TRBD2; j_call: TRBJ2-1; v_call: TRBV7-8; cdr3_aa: CASTRLAGGREFF; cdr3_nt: TGTGCCAGCACCCGACTAGCGGGGGGGCGGGAGTTCTTC
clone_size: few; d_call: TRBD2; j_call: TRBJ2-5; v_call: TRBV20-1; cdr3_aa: CSASSGLASETQYF; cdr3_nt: TGCAGTGCTAGTAGCGGACTAGCATCGGAGACCCAGTACTTC
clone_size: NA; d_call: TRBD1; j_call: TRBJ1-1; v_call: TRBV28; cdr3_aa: CAIRQGASVTEAFF; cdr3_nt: TGTGCCATCAGACAGGGGGCTTCAGTCACTGAAGCTTTCTTT
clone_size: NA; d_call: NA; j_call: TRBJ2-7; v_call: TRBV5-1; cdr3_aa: CASSLSPGLNYEQYF; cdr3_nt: TGCGCCAGCAGCTTGAGCCCGGGACTTAACTACGAGCAGTACTTC
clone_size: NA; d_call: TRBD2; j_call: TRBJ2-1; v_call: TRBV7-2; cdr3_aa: CASSSRTSGRAEEQFF; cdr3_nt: TGTGCCAGCAGCTCGCGGACTAGCGGGAGGGCCGAGGAGCAGTTCTTC
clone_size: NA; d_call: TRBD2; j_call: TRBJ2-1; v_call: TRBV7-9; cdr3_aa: CASSLEASGMDNEQFF; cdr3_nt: TGTGCCAGCAGCTTAGAGGCTAGCGGGATGGATAATGAGCAGTTCTTC
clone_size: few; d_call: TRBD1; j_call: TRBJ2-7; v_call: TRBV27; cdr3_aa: CASSPNGDRISYEQYF; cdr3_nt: TGTGCCAGCAGTCCCAACGGGGACAGGATCTCCTACGAGCAGTACTTC
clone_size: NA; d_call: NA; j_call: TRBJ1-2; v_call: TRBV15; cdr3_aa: CATSRASQVNYGYTF; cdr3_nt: TGTGCCACCAGCAGGGCATCGCAGGTTAACTATGGCTACACCTTC
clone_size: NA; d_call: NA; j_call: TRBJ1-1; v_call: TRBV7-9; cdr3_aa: CASSSPAQVNTEAFF; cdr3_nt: TGTGCCAGCAGCTCCCCCGCCCAGGTGAACACTGAAGCTTTCTTT
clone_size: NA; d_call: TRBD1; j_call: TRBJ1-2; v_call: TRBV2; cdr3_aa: CASSEDRGRVYGYTF; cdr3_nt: TGTGCCAGCAGTGAGGACAGGGGGCGGGTGTATGGCTACACCTTC
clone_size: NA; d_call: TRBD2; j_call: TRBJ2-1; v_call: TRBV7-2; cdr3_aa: CASSLVAGGRGEQFF; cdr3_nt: TGTGCCAGCAGCTTAGTTGCGGGAGGTAGGGGTGAGCAGTTCTTC
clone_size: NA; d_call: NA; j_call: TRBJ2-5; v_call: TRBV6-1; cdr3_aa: CASSDVGRQETQYF; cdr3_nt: TGTGCCAGCAGTGACGTGGGGCGCCAAGAGACCCAGTACTTC
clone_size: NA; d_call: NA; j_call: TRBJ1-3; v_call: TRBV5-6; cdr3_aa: CASSLGRGNTIYF; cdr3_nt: TGTGCCAGCAGTCTAGGGAGAGGAAACACCATATATTTT
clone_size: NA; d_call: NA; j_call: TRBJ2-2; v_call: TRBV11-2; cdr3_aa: CASSPLGLGELFF; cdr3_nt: TGTGCCAGCAGCCCCTTGGGACTCGGGGAGCTGTTTTTT
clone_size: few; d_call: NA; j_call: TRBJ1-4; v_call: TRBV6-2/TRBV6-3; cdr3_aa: CASSSEELNEKLFF; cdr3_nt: TGTGCCAGCAGTTCGGAGGAGCTTAATGAAAAACTGTTTTTT
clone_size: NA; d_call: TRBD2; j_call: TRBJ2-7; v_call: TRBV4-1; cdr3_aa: CASSQGLAREQYF; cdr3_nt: TGCGCCAGCAGCCAAGGACTAGCTCGCGAGCAGTACTTC
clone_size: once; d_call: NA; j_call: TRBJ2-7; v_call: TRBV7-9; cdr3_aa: CASSPDGIASYEQYF; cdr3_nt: TGTGCCAGCAGCCCGGACGGGATTGCCTCCTACGAGCAGTACTTC
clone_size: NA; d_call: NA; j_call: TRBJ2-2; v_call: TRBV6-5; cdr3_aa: CASSYWRGDTGELFF; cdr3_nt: TGTGCCAGCAGTTACTGGCGGGGTGACACCGGGGAGCTGTTTTTT